What follows are 7 T cell receptor beta chains derived from one specimen sequenced in a study of blood T cells in healthy people across ages (dated by TCRdb to between 2014 and 2016). Library preparation was by 5' RACE. Instrument used: Illumina HiSeq 2500. A second roughly 7 to 11 cycle PCR used a sample-barcoded 5' primer and a J-beta primer mix. TCRdb cleaned the public reads at Q25 with fastp, built clones with MiXCR and kept in-frame beta chains. Entries that share a CDR3 protein sequence are merged under the most common genes and DNA. The sample profile shows 1.2 million to 1.5 million distinct CDR3 sequences; approximately 59% of them were found once. Clones ranked in the top ten supply over 5% of the sample. The sequencing sample was made of blood. These TCRs come from a man aged 18 to 30 in good health.

The J gene is TRBJ1-1, the V gene TRBV6-5; D uncertain. CDR1 and CDR2 (germline): MNHEY, SVGAGI. The CDR3 is made up of 13 amino acids. V was trimmed by 6 bases and J by 8 bases, leaving 16 bases between them. As DNA, the CDR3 is TGTGCCAGCAGCTCCTCAGGAATATACGAAGCTTTCTTT. Its protein is CASSSSGIYEAFF.

The rearrangement uses TRBV6-2 or TRBV6-3 and TRBJ2-1; TRBD2 might be the D (5 bases). The germline V gene has CDR1 MNHEY and CDR2 SVGEGT. The CDR3 consists of 17 residues. Trimming cost V 1 base and J 10 bases, with 23 bases left between them. CDR3 region: CASSYWGLQETMGEQFF. CDR3 coding DNA: TGTGCCAGCAGTTACTGGGGTCTCCAGGAGACTATGGGAGAGCAGTTCTTC.

The rearrangement joins TRBV13 to TRBJ1-3; 7 bases line up with TRBD1. The CDR3 is 15 residues long. The germline gives CDR1 PRHDT, CDR2 FYEKMQ (reference sequence). The V gene end was trimmed by 1 base and the J gene end by 2 bases; junction bases not matched to a gene: 2. The CDR3 DNA reads TGTGCCAGCAGCTTAGAGCAGGGGGCTGGAAACACCATATATTTT. Amino acids: CASSLEQGAGNTIYF. Using reference TRBV13 and TRBJ1-3 for the parts outside the CDR3, the full variable domain is AAGVIQSPRHLIKEKRETATLKCYPIPRHDTVYWYQQGPGQDPQFLISFYEKMQSDKGSIPDRFSAQQFSDYHSELNMSSLELGDSALYFCASSLEQGAGNTIYFGEGSWLTVV.

This clonotype was detected only a few times. This chain connects TRBV4-3 to TRBJ2-3, with TRBD1 matching 7 bases. Trimming removed 0 bases from V and 0 bases from J; junction bases left unmatched: 6. The CDR3 is 17 amino acids. From germline, CDR1 is LGHNA and CDR2 YSLEER. For the CDR3, the DNA is TGCGCCAGCAGCCAAGAGCAGGGGGACCTTAGCACAGATACGCAGTATTTT. Amino acid sequence: CASSQEQGDLSTDTQYF.

This chain uses TRBV6-9 with TRBJ2-2; D ambiguous. The CDR3 runs to 12 residues. CDR1 and CDR2 from the germline V gene are MNHGY and SVAAGI. Trimming stripped 9 bases from V and 5 bases from J, with 10 bases between. The CDR3 coding sequence is TGTGCCAGGCGACGTTGTACCGGGGAGCTGTTTTTT. Translation gives CARRRCTGELFF.

V gene TRBV4-2 combines with J gene TRBJ2-2; 7 bases line up with TRBD2. The CDR3 extends over 18 amino acids. With V trimmed by 7 bases and J by 5 bases, 19 bases remained unmatched. Germline V gene data show CDR1 as LGHNA and CDR2 as YNFKEQ. CDR3 nucleotides: TGTGCCAGCAACCCAGTCCGGGAGGCAACTGGGCGGACCGGGGAGCTGTTTTTT. It is translated as CASNPVREATGRTGELFF.

This clonotype came up a few times. The V and J genes are TRBV9 and TRBJ2-7; possibly TRBD2 for D (5 bases). In germline, CDR1 is SGDLS, CDR2 YYNGEE. The CDR3 spans 13 residues. V was pared by 0 bases and J by 3 bases, with 7 bases between. The CDR3 here is CASSVVEGYEQYF. As DNA, the CDR3 is TGTGCCAGCAGCGTAGTAGAGGGCTACGAGCAGTACTTC.